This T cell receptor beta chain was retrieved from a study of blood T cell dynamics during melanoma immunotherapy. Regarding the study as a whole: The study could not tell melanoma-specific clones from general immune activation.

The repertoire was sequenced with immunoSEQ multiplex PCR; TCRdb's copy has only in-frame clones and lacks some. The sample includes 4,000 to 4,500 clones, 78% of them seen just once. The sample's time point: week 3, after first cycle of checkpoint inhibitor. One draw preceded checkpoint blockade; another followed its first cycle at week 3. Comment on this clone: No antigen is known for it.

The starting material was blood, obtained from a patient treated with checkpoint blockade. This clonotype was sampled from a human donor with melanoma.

CDR3 protein: CASSSGSYTDTQYF. The CDR3 coding sequence is TGCGCCAGCAGCTCAGGGAGCTACACAGATACGCAGTATTTT. The chain carries TRBV5-1 and TRBJ2-3, with D perhaps assigned TRBD1 or TRBD2 (5 bases each). The germline V gene encodes CDR1 SGHRS and CDR2 YFSETQ. V was cut by 3 bases and J by 2 bases, with 10 bases left in between. The CDR3 covers 14 residues.